This T cell receptor (beta chain) was sequenced for a study of shared clonotypes between healthy human individuals. As to this clone: No antigen is known for it.

Study-level results: As a rule, naive subsets had a larger estimated richness than memory subsets.

The method was immunoSEQ multiplex PCR; TCRdb's version includes in-frame clones alone and lacks a portion of them. The sample has under 1,100,000 clones, 75% to 85% seen once; the top ten hold 0.5% to 0.65%. From germline, CDR1 is SGHRS and CDR2 YFSETQ. The CDR3 totals 14 residues. Trimming pared 6 bases from V and 4 bases from J, leaving 15 bases between. The TCR originated in a man younger than 35 in good health. Some clones in this sample may be carry-over from other donors' samples. This chain uses TRBV5-1 with TRBJ2-3, with D perhaps TRBD1 (5 bases). Sequenced material: memory CD4+ T cells from PBMCs. The subset is: CD45RA-negative fraction. The CDR3 DNA is TGCGCCAGCAAGTTTGGGGCAGTAGCAGATACGCAGTATTTT. Translation: CASKFGAVADTQYF.